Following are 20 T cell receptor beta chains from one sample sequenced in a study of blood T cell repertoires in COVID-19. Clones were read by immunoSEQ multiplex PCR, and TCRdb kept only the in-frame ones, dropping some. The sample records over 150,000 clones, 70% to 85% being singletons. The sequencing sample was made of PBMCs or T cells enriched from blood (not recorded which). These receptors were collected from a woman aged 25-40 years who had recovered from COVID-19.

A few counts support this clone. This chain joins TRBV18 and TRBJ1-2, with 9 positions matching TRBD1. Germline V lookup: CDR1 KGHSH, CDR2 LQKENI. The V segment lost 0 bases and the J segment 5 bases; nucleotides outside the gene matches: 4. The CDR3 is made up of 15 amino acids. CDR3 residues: CASSPPGTGFYGYTF. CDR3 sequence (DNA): TGTGCCAGCTCACCACCGGGGACAGGGTTTTATGGCTACACCTTC.

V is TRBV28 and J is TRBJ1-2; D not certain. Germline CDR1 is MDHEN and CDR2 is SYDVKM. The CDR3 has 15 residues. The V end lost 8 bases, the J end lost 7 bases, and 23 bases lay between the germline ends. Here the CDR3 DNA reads TGTGCCAGCGAAACCTCCGGCGGAATTGATGGTGGCTACACCTTC. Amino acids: CASETSGGIDGGYTF.

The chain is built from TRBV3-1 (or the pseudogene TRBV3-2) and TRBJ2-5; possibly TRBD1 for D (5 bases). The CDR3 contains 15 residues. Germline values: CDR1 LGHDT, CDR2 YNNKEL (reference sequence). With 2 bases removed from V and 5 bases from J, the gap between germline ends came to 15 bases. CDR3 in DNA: TGTGCCAGCAGCCAATTTTACAGGTTTATCGAGACCCAGTACTTC. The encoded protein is CASSQFYRFIETQYF.

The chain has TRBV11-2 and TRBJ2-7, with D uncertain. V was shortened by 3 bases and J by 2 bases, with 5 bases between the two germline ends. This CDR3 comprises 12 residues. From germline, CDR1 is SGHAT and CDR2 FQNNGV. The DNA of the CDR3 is TGTGCCAGCAGCTTCAGTCCCTACGAGCAGTACTTC. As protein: CASSFSPYEQYF.

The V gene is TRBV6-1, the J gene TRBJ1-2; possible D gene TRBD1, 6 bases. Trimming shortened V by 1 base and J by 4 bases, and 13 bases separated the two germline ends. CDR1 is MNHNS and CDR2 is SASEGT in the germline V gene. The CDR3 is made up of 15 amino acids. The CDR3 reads CASSEEAAGVYGYTF. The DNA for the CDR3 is TGTGCCAGCAGTGAAGAGGCAGCAGGGGTCTATGGCTACACCTTC.

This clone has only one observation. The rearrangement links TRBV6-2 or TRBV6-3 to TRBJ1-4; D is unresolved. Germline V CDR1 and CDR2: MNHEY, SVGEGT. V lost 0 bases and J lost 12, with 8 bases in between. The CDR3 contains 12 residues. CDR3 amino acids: CASSYSTYELFF. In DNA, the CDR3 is TGTGCCAGCAGTTACTCGACATATGAACTGTTTTTT.

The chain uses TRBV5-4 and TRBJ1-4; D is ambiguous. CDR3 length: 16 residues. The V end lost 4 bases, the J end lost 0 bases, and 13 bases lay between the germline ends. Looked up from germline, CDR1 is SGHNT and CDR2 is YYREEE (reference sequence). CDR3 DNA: TGTGCCAGCAGCGGAGGAGGAGGCGCAACTAATGAAAAACTGTTTTTT. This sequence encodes CASSGGGGATNEKLFF.

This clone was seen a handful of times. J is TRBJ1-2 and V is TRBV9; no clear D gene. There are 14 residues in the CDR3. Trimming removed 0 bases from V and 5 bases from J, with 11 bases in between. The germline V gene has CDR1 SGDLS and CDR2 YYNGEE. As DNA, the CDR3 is TGTGCCAGCAGCGTAGGCGGGATTAGGTATGGCTACACCTTC. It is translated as CASSVGGIRYGYTF.

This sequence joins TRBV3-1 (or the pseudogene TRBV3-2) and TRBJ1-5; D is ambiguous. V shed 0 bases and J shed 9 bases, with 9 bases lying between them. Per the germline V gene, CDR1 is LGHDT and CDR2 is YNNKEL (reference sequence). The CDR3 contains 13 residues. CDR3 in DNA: TGTGCCAGCAGCCAAGATCCCCATAGGCCCCAGCATTTT. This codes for CASSQDPHRPQHF.

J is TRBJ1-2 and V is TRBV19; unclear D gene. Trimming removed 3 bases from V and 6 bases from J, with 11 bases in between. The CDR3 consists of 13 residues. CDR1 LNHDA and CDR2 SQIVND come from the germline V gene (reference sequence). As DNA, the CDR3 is TGTGCCAGTAGTATTCTGGCTGCCGATGGCTACACCTTC. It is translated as CASSILAADGYTF.

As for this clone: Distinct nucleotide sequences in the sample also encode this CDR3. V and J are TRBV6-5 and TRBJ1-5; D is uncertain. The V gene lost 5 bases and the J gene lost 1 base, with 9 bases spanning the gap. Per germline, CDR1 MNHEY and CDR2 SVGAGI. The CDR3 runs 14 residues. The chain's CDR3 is CASSPDSSNQPQHF. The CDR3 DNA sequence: TGTGCCAGCAGTCCGGACTCGAGCAATCAGCCCCAGCATTTT.

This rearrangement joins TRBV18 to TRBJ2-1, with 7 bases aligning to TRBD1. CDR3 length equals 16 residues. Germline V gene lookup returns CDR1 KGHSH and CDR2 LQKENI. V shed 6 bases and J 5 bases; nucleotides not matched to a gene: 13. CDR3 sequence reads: CASSGWDRGTNNEQFF. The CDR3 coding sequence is TGTGCCAGCTCGGGATGGGACAGAGGGACCAACAATGAGCAGTTCTTC.

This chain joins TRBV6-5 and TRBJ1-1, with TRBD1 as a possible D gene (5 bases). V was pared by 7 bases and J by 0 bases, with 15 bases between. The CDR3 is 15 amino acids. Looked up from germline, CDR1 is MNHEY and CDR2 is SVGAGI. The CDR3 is CASITPRTLNTEAFF. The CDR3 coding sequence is TGTGCCAGCATTACCCCGAGGACATTGAACACTGAAGCTTTCTTT.

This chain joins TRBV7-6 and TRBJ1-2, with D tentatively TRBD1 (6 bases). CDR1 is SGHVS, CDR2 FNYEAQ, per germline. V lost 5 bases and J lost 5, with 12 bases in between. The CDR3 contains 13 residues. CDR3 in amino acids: CASSTQQGYGYTF. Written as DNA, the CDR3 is TGTGCCAGCAGCACCCAACAGGGATATGGCTACACCTTC. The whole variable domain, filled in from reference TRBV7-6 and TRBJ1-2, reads GAGVSQSPRYKVTKRGQDVALRCDPISGHVSLYWYRQALGQGPEFLTYFNYEAQQDKSGLPNDRFSAERPEGSISTLTIQRTEQRDSAMYRCASSTQQGYGYTFGSGTRLTVV.

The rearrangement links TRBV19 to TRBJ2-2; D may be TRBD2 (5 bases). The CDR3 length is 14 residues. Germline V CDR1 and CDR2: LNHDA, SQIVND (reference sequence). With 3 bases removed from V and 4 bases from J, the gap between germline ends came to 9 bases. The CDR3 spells CASSMRAGTGELFF. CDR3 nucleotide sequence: TGTGCCAGTAGTATGAGGGCAGGCACCGGGGAGCTGTTTTTT.

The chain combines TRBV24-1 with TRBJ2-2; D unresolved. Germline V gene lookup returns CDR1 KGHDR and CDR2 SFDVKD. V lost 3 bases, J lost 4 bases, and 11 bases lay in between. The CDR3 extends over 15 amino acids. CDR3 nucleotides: TGTGCCACCAGTGATGGGCAGTTTTTCACCGGGGAGCTGTTTTTT. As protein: CATSDGQFFTGELFF.

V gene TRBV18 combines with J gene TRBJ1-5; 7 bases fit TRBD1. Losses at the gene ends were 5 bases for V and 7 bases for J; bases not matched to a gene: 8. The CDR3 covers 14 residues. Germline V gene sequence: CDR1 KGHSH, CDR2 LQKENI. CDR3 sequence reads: CASSSTGEEQPQHF. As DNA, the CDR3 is TGTGCCAGCTCAAGCACAGGGGAGGAACAGCCCCAGCATTTT.

CDR3 DNA: TGTGCCAGCAGCAAATGGGTGGGGGGATTCACAGATACGCAGTATTTT. Its translation: CASSKWVGGFTDTQYF. The rearrangement joins TRBV21-1 to TRBJ2-3; the table's D call of TRBD2 was not tested on the DNA. TRBV21-1 is a pseudogene locus. The CDR3 covers 16 residues.

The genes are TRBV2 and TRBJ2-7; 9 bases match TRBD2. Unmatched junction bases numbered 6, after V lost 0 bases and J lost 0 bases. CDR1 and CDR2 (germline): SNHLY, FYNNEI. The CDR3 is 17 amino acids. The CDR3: CASSEAILAGLSYEQYF. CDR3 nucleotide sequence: TGTGCCAGCAGTGAAGCGATACTAGCGGGCCTCTCCTACGAGCAGTACTTC.

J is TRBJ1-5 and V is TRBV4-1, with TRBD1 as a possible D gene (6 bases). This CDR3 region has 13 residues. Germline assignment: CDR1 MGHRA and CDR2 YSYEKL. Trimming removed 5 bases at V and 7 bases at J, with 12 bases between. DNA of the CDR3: TGCGCCAGCAGCAGGACAGACGAACAGCCCCAGCATTTT. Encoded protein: CASSRTDEQPQHF.